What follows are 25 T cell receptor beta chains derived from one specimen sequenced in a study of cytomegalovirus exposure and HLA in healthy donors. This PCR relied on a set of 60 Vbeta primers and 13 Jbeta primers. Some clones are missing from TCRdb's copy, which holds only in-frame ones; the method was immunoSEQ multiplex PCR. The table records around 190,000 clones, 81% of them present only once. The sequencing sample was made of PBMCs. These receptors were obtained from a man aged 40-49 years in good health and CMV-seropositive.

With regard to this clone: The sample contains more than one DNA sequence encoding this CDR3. CDR3 amino acids: CASSPTSGSYEQYF. In DNA, the CDR3 is TGTGCCAGCTCGCCGACTAGCGGGTCCTACGAGCAGTACTTC. V gene TRBV18 combines with J gene TRBJ2-7, with 10 bases identical to TRBD2. J was trimmed by 1 base and V by 6 bases; bases with no gene match: 3. Germline V CDR1 and CDR2: KGHSH, LQKENI. The CDR3 has 14 amino acids. The entire variable domain, with the rest obtained from reference TRBV18 and TRBJ2-7, is as follows: NAGVMQNPRHLVRRRGQEARLRCSPMKGHSHVYWYRQLPEEGLKFMVYLQKENIIDESGMPKERFSAEFPKEGPSILRIQQVVRGDSAAYFCASSPTSGSYEQYFGPGTRLTVT.

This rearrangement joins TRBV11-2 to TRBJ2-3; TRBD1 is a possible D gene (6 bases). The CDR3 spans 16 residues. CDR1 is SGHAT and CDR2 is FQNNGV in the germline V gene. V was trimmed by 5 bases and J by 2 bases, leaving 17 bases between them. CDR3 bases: TGTGCCAGCAGCCACAGGGATAGAGGGGCCACAGATACGCAGTATTTT. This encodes CASSHRDRGATDTQYF.

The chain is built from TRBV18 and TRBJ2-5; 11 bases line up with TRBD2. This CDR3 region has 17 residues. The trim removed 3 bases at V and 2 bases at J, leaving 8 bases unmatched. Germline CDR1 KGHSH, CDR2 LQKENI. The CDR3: CASSPMATSGGQETQYF. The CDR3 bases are TGTGCCAGCTCACCCATGGCAACTAGCGGGGGACAAGAGACCCAGTACTTC.

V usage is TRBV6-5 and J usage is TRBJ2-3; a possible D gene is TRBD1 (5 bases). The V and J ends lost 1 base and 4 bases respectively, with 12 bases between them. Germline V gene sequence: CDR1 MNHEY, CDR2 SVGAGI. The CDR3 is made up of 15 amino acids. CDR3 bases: TGTGCCAGCAGTTACTTAGGGGATAAGGCAGATACGCAGTATTTT. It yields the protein CASSYLGDKADTQYF.

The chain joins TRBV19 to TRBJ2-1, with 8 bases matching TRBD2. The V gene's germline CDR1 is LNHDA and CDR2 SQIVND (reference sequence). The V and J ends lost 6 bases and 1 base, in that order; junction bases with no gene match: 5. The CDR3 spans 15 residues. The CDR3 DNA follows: TGTGCCAGTAGCAAAGCGGGGGCTTCCTACAATGAGCAGTTCTTC. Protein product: CASSKAGASYNEQFF.

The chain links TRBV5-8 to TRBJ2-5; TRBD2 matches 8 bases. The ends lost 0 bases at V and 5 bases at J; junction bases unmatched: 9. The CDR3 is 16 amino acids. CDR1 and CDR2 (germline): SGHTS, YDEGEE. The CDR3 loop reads CASSLVLSGVGETQYF. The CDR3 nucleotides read TGTGCCAGCAGCTTGGTCCTTAGCGGGGTTGGTGAGACCCAGTACTTC.

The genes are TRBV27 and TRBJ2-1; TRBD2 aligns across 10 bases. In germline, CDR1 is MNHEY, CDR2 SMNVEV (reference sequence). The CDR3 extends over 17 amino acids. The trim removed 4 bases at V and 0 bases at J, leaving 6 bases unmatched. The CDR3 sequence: CASSSRLAGSSYNEQFF. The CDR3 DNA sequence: TGTGCCAGCAGTTCTCGACTAGCGGGTAGCTCCTACAATGAGCAGTTCTTC.

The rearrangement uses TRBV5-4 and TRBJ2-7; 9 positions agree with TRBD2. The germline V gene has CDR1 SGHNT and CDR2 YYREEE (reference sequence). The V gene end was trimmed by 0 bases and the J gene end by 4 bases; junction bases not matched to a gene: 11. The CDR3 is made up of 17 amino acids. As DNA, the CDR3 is TGTGCCAGCAGCTTGGCCGGGACTAGCCGGGGGATATACGAGCAGTACTTC. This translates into CASSLAGTSRGIYEQYF.

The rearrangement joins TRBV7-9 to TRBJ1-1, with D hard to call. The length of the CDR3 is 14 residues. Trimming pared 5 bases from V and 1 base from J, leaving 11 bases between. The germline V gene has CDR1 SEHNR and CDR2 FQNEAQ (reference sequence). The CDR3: CASSLPGGNTEAFF. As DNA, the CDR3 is TGTGCCAGCAGCCTCCCAGGAGGGAACACTGAAGCTTTCTTT.

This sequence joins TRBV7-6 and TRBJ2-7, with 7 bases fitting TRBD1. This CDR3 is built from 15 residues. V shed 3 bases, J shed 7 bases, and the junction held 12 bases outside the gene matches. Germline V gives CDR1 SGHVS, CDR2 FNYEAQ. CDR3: CASSLGDRLTTEQYF. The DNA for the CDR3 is TGTGCCAGCAGCTTGGGGGACAGACTTACTACGGAGCAGTACTTC.

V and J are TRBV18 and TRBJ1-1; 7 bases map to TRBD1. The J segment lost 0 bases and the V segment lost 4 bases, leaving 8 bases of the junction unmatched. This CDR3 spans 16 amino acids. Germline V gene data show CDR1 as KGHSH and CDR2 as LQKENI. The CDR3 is CASSRGDSLMNTEAFF. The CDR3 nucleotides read TGTGCCAGCTCACGCGGGGACAGCCTTATGAACACTGAAGCTTTCTTT. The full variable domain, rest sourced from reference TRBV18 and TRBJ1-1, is NAGVMQNPRHLVRRRGQEARLRCSPMKGHSHVYWYRQLPEEGLKFMVYLQKENIIDESGMPKERFSAEFPKEGPSILRIQQVVRGDSAAYFCASSRGDSLMNTEAFFGQGTRLTVV.

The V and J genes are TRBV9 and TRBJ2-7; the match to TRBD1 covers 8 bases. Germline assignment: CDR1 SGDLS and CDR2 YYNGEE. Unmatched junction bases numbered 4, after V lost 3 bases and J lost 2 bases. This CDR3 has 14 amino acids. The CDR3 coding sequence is TGTGCCAGCAGCGAGGGACAGGCAACCTACGAGCAGTACTTC. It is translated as CASSEGQATYEQYF.

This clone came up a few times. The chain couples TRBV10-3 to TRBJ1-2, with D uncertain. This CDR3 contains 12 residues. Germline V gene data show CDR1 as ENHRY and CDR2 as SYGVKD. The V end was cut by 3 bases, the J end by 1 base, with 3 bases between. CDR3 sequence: CAISDSNYGYTF. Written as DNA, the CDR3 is TGTGCCATCAGTGACAGTAACTATGGCTACACCTTC.

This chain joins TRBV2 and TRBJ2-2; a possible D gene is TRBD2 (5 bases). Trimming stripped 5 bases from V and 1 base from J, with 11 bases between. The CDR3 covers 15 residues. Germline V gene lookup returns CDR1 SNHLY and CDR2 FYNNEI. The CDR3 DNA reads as TGTGCCAGCAGTATAGGACTTGGGAACACCGGGGAGCTGTTTTTT. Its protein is CASSIGLGNTGELFF.

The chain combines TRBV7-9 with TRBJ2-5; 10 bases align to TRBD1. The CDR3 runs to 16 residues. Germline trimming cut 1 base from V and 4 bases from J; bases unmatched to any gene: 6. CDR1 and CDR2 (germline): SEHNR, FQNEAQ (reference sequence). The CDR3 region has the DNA TGTGCCAGCAGCTTAGGGGGGACAGGGGATGGAGAGACCCAGTACTTC. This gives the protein CASSLGGTGDGETQYF. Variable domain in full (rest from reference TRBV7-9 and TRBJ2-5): DTGVSQNPRHKITKRGQNVTFRCDPISEHNRLYWYRQTLGQGPEFLTYFQNEAQLEKSRLLSDRFSAERPKGSFSTLEIQRTEQGDSAMYLCASSLGGTGDGETQYFGPGTRLLVL.

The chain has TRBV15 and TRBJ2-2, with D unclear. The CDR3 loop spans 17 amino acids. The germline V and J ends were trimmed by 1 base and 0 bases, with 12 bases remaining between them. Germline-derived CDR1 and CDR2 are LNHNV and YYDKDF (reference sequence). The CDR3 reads CATSRGLSGANTGELFF. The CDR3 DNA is TGTGCCACCAGCAGAGGGCTAAGTGGAGCGAACACCGGGGAGCTGTTTTTT.

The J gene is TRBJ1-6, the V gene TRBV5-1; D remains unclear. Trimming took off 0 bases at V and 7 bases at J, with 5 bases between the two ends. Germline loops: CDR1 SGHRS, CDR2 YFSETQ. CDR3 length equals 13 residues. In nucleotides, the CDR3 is TGCGCCAGCAGCTTGGCAGCGAATTCACCCCTCCACTTT. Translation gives CASSLAANSPLHF.

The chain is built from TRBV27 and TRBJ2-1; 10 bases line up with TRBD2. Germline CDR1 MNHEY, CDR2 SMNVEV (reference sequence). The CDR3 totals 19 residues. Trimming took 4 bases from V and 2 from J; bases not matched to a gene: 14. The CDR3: CASSYRGGAGGMAYNEQFF. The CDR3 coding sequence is TGTGCCAGCAGTTACCGGGGGGGAGCGGGGGGGATGGCCTACAATGAGCAGTTCTTC.

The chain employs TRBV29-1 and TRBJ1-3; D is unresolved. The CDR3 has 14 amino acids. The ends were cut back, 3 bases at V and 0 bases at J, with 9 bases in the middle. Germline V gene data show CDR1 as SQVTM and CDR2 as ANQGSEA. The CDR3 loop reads CSVDPGSSGNTIYF. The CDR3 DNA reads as TGCAGCGTTGATCCGGGGTCCTCTGGAAACACCATATATTTT. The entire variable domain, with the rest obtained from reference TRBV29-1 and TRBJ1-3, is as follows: SAVISQKPSRDICQRGTSLTIQCQVDSQVTMMFWYRQQPGQSLTLIATANQGSEATYESGFVIDKFPISRPNLTFSTLTVSNMSPEDSSIYLCSVDPGSSGNTIYFGEGSWLTVV.

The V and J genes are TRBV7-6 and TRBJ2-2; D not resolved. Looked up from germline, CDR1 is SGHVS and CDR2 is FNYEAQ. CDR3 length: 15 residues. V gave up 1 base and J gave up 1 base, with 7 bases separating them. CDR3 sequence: CASSLGSENTGELFF. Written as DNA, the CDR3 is TGTGCCAGCAGCTTAGGCAGCGAGAACACCGGGGAGCTGTTTTTT.

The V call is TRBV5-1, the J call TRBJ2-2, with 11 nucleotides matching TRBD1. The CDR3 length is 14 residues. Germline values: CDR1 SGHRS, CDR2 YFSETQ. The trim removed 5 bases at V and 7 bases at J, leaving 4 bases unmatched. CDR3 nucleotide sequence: TGCGCCAGCAGGCCGGGACAGGGGGTCGGGGAGCTGTTTTTT. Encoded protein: CASRPGQGVGELFF. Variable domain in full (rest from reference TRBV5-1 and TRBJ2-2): KAGVTQTPRYLIKTRGQQVTLSCSPISGHRSVSWYQQTPGQGLQFLFEYFSETQRNKGNFPGRFSGRQFSNSRSEMNVSTLELGDSALYLCASRPGQGVGELFFGEGSRLTVL.

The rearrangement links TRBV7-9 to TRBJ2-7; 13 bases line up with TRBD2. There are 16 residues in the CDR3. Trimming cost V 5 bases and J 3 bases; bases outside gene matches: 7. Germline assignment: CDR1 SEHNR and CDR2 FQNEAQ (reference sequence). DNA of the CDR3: TGTGCCAGCAGCCGGCTAGGACTAGCGGGAGTCTACGAGCAGTACTTC. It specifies CASSRLGLAGVYEQYF.

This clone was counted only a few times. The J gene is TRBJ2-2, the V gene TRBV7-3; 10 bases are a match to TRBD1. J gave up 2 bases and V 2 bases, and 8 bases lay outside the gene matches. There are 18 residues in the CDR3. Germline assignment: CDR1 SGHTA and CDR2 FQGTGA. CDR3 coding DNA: TGTGCCAGCAGCTTAGGGCCTGGGGACAGGGGTAACACCGGGGAGCTGTTTTTT. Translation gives CASSLGPGDRGNTGELFF. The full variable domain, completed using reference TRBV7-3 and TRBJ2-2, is GAGVSQTPSNKVTEKGKYVELRCDPISGHTALYWYRQSLGQGPEFLIYFQGTGAADDSGLPNDRFFAVRPEGSVSTLKIQRTERGDSAVYLCASSLGPGDRGNTGELFFGEGSRLTVL.

This chain's CDR3 is CASSLTGEGSPLHF. The CDR3 nucleotides read TGTGCCAGCTCACTGACAGGGGAAGGGTCACCCCTCCACTTT. This chain joins TRBV18 and TRBJ1-6, with 8 bases identical to TRBD1. The V gene's germline CDR1 is KGHSH and CDR2 LQKENI. The CDR3 contains 14 residues. The V and J ends lost 4 bases and 10 bases, in that order; junction bases with no gene match: 6.

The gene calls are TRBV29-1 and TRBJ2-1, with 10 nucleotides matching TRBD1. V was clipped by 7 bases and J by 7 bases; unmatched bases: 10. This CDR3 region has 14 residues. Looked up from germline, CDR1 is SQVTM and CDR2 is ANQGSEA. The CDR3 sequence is CSAGRQGARNEQFF. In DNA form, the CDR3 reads TGCAGCGCCGGCCGACAGGGGGCGCGGAATGAGCAGTTCTTC.